The 12 T cell receptor beta chains given below trace back to one sample, sequenced in a study of blood T cell repertoires in COVID-19. Using immunoSEQ multiplex PCR, the repertoire was profiled, and TCRdb retains in-frame clones only, with some absent. The table records around 300,000 clones, over 75% of them present only once. What was sequenced was PBMCs or T cells enriched from blood (not recorded which). These receptors were taken from a woman in her thirties who had recovered from COVID-19.

V gene TRBV4-1 combines with J gene TRBJ1-3; D unresolved. The germline gives CDR1 MGHRA, CDR2 YSYEKL. This CDR3 spans 15 amino acids. V lost 2 bases and J lost 2, with 10 bases in between. The DNA for the CDR3 is TGCGCCAGCAGCCAATATCTAGCCCCTGGAAACACCATATATTTT. Its protein is CASSQYLAPGNTIYF.

The rearrangement uses TRBV6-5 and TRBJ1-3; TRBD1 matches 10 bases. From germline, CDR1 is MNHEY and CDR2 SVGAGI. This CDR3 spans 16 amino acids. V lost 4 bases and J lost 7; bases outside the gene matches: 10. This CDR3 reads CASSSASDRGRNTIYF. The CDR3, as DNA: TGTGCCAGCAGTTCAGCCTCCGACAGGGGGCGGAACACCATATATTTT.

The chain has TRBV3-1 (or the pseudogene TRBV3-2) and TRBJ1-3, with D hard to call. Germline CDR1 LGHDT, CDR2 YNNKEL (reference sequence). Trimming took 3 bases from V and 2 from J, leaving 11 bases between them. The CDR3 is 15 residues long. The CDR3 DNA reads as TGTGCCAGCAGCCAGATTCAGGCAACTGGAAACACCATATATTTT. It yields the protein CASSQIQATGNTIYF.

CDR3 sequence (DNA): TGCGCCAGCAGCTTGGCAATACAGAACACTGAAGCTTTCTTT. Translated, it gives CASSLAIQNTEAFF. The genes are TRBV5-1 and TRBJ1-1; D call uncertain. There are 14 residues in the CDR3. V lost 0 bases, J lost 1 base, and 7 bases lay in between. Germline CDR1 reads SGHRS; CDR2 reads YFSETQ.

The chain joins TRBV6-5 to TRBJ1-6; D perhaps matches TRBD1 (6 bases). The CDR3 covers 14 residues. V shed 6 bases and J shed 9 bases, with 15 bases lying between them. The V gene's germline CDR1 is MNHEY and CDR2 SVGAGI. CDR3: CASSSGQPRSPLHF. CDR3 nucleotide sequence: TGTGCCAGCAGCTCCGGACAGCCCCGTTCACCCCTCCACTTT.

This chain uses TRBV7-7 with TRBJ1-5, with D unresolved. The length of the CDR3 is 16 residues. Germline V gene sequence: CDR1 SSHAT, CDR2 FNYEAQ (reference sequence). As DNA, the CDR3 is TGTGCTTCCCCCCGACCGGGATTGATGAGCAATCAGCCCCAGCATTTT. This codes for CASPRPGLMSNQPQHF.

This clone was seen a few times. The chain recombines TRBV11-2 with TRBJ1-1, with a weak D call TRBD1 (6 bases). The CDR3 spans 15 residues. The ends were cut back, 5 bases at V and 2 bases at J, with 15 bases in the middle. Germline V gene data show CDR1 as SGHAT and CDR2 as FQNNGV. The CDR3 DNA reads TGTGCCAGCAGCCCGTACGGGACACCAAACACTGAAGCTTTCTTT. It translates to CASSPYGTPNTEAFF.

The V call is TRBV20-1, the J call TRBJ1-1; the D gene is possibly TRBD1 (6 bases). This CDR3 has 11 amino acids. Germline CDR1 and CDR2: DFQATT and SNEGSKA (reference sequence). DNA of the CDR3: TGCAGAGGAACCGGGACAACCAAAGCTTTCTTT. This translates into CRGTGTTKAFF.

The V gene is TRBV9, the J gene TRBJ1-3, with TRBD1 identical over 7 bases. The ends lost 4 bases at V and 6 bases at J; junction bases unmatched: 7. The CDR3 runs to 14 residues. In germline, CDR1 is SGDLS, CDR2 YYNGEE. Here the CDR3 DNA reads TGTGCCAGCAGCCTACAGGGGAGGCAAAACACCATATATTTT. It translates to CASSLQGRQNTIYF. Using reference TRBV9 and TRBJ1-3 for the parts outside the CDR3, the full variable domain is DSGVTQTPKHLITATGQRVTLRCSPRSGDLSVYWYQQSLDQGLQFLIQYYNGEERAKGNILERFSAQQFPDLHSELNLSSLELGDSALYFCASSLQGRQNTIYFGEGSWLTVV.

The gene calls are TRBV7-9 and TRBJ1-2; no clear D gene. The V and J ends lost 5 bases and 4 bases respectively, with 17 bases between them. The CDR3 runs to 15 residues. CDR1 and CDR2 (germline): SEHNR, FQNEAQ (reference sequence). The CDR3 DNA reads as TGTGCCAGCAGCCCTAGTGCTAGACGGAGCTATGGCTACACCTTC. As protein: CASSPSARRSYGYTF.

The chain couples TRBV4-3 to TRBJ2-3; D possibly corresponds to TRBD2 (7 bases). This CDR3 has 18 amino acids. V lost 4 bases to trimming and J lost 4 bases, with 24 bases between them. The germline gives CDR1 LGHNA, CDR2 YSLEER. The CDR3: CASSPTGGAGAGADTQYF. The CDR3 DNA is TGCGCCAGCAGCCCTACTGGGGGGGCAGGGGCGGGCGCAGATACGCAGTATTTT.

This chain links TRBV6-5 with TRBJ1-1; 7 bases map to TRBD1. The length of the CDR3 is 15 residues. The germline CDR1 and CDR2 sequences are MNHEY and SVGAGI. J gave up 1 base and V 6 bases, and 8 bases lay outside the gene matches. CDR3 DNA: TGTGCCAGCAGCATAACAGGGGATCGGAACACTGAAGCTTTCTTT. It encodes CASSITGDRNTEAFF.